The TCR beta chain described here comes from a study of beta chain features in type 1 diabetes. Study summary: Patient and healthy donor groups were alike in age, gender and cell yields. Sorted cell examination encompassed 85 million to 140 million cells across all samples. Study-level points and caveats: Within each of all four CD4+ subsets, Type 1 diabetes patients had TCRB CDR3s that were moderately but significantly shorter. Equally in patients and controls, shorter templates might have been favored by PCR. The naive, central memory and Treg TCRB repertoires looked more alike in patients than they did in healthy donors.

Reverse transcription of all isolated RNA meant that expressed TCRB transcripts were sequenced. The protocol was immunoSEQ multiplex PCR, while the TCRdb copy is restricted to in-frame clones and leaves out a portion. The sample yields about 260,000 clones, roughly 24% seen once. To note about this clone: Its antigen is not identified. Other DNA sequences in this sample translate to the same CDR3.

The TCR originated in a woman aged 30 to 39 with type 1 diabetes. Source material: naive CD4+ T cells from blood.

In nucleotides, the CDR3 is TGTGCCAGCTCACCAGGGACAGGAACCTACAATGAGCAGTTCTTC. It encodes CASSPGTGTYNEQFF. This chain uses TRBV18 with TRBJ2-1; 8 nucleotides line up with TRBD1. Looked up from germline, CDR1 is KGHSH and CDR2 is LQKENI. V gave up 2 bases and J gave up 2 bases; unmatched junction bases: 2. The CDR3 is made up of 15 amino acids.